A single sample is the source of the 16 T cell receptor beta chains below, sequenced in a study of T cells expressing NK-cell markers. TCRdb reprocessed the 5' RACE reads; each CDR3 protein has one entry and no DNA is given. In total, the table holds about half a million distinct CDR3 sequences. The sequencing input was blood T cells: a sorted CD56 or NKG2C T cell subset, CD4+ or CD8+ T cells, or bulk PBMC T cells (not recorded which). The receptors stem from a woman aged 50 to 60 in good health.

J is TRBJ2-2 and V is TRBV10-3; checking the TCRdb D call of TRBD1 is not possible without DNA. Germline V gene sequence: CDR1 ENHRY, CDR2 SYGVKD. This CDR3 has 13 amino acids. CDR3 sequence reads: CAISGTGGGELFF.

The chain couples TRBV13 to TRBJ1-6; the D call of TRBD1 rests on TCRdb alone, since no DNA is present to check it. This CDR3 is 16 amino acids long. Germline-derived CDR1 and CDR2 are PRHDT and FYEKMQ (reference sequence). CDR3 region: CASSYRDRGNNSPLHF.

This chain links TRBV25-1 with TRBJ2-1; the D gene TCRdb calls, TRBD1, cannot be checked with no DNA. The CDR3 loop spans 12 amino acids. Germline V gives CDR1 MGHDK, CDR2 SYGVNS. The CDR3 spells CASRSRVHEQFF.

The chain uses TRBV6-5 and TRBJ2-1; lacking DNA, the TRBD1 call made by TCRdb goes unchecked. The length of the CDR3 is 14 residues. The germline gives CDR1 MNHEY, CDR2 SVGAGI. CDR3 sequence reads: CASSVTSPRNEQFF.

The rearrangement joins TRBV12-3 or TRBV12-4 to TRBJ1-4; TCRdb names TRBD1, which stays unverified in the absence of DNA. The CDR3 spans 16 residues. The CDR3 protein is CASSFLGTKFNEKLFF.

V and J are TRBV6-5 and TRBJ1-1; no DNA is available, so the TRBD1 call from TCRdb remains unchecked. This CDR3 contains 14 residues. Looked up from germline, CDR1 is MNHEY and CDR2 is SVGAGI. The CDR3 spells CASSTGAGVTEAFF.

J is TRBJ2-1 and V is TRBV5-1; TCRdb proposes TRBD2, but this gene call is untestable without DNA. Looked up from germline, CDR1 is SGHRS and CDR2 is YFSETQ. The CDR3 runs to 14 residues. CDR3 in amino acids: CASSGEAGVNEQFF.

The rearrangement links TRBV7-2 to TRBJ2-1; TCRdb calls TRBD1, which cannot be checked without DNA. Looked up from germline, CDR1 is SGHTA and CDR2 is FQGNSA. The CDR3 loop spans 15 amino acids. The CDR3 protein is CASSLGGRQGPGEFF.

The CDR3 loop reads CAGSTGSLSGANVLTF. This sequence joins TRBV7-6 and TRBJ2-6; the D gene TCRdb calls, TRBD1, cannot be checked with no DNA. The CDR3 runs 16 residues. The germline gives CDR1 SGHVS, CDR2 FNYEAQ.

V gene TRBV7-8 combines with J gene TRBJ1-5; TCRdb indicates TRBD1, and absent DNA this call remains unverified. CDR3 length: 15 residues. The germline gives CDR1 SGHVS, CDR2 FQNEAQ. CDR3: CASSLQGALNQPQHF.

The V call is TRBV7-8, the J call TRBJ2-1. Germline V gene data show CDR1 as SGHVS and CDR2 as FQNEAQ. The CDR3 consists of 13 residues. The CDR3 loop is CASRLTGNNEQFF.

The CDR3 protein is CSASFPAPYNEQFF. The chain uses TRBV20-1 and TRBJ2-1. Looked up from germline, CDR1 is DFQATT and CDR2 is SNEGSKA (reference sequence). This CDR3 is built from 14 residues.

The chain joins TRBV20-1 to TRBJ1-1. The CDR3 contains 13 residues. Looked up from germline, CDR1 is DFQATT and CDR2 is SNEGSKA (reference sequence). The CDR3 protein is CSAILLGNTEAFF.

The V and J genes are TRBV27 and TRBJ1-2; TCRdb returns TRBD1, unconfirmable since there is no DNA. The CDR3 is 17 amino acids. The germline V gene encodes CDR1 MNHEY and CDR2 SMNVEV (reference sequence). CDR3 sequence reads: CASSRSGTQTFMSGYTF.

V usage is TRBV6-5 and J usage is TRBJ1-4; TCRdb's D gene call, TRBD1, goes unchecked for lack of DNA. The CDR3 runs to 14 residues. Germline V gives CDR1 MNHEY, CDR2 SVGAGI. CDR3 sequence: CASSYISREEKLFF.

The CDR3 loop is CASSSDRGYGGANVLTF. The chain uses TRBV6-1 and TRBJ2-6; without DNA, the TCRdb call of TRBD1 cannot be checked. The CDR3 length is 17 residues. Germline CDR1 reads MNHNS; CDR2 reads SASEGT.